This TCR beta chain was recorded in a study of HIV-infected patients and healthy controls. Study-wide context: CD8 counts did not change consistently during early therapy; the CD4:CD8 ratio climbed slightly.

Around 0.5 ug RNA was reverse transcribed with alpha and beta constant-region primers. Using multiplexing indices, alpha and beta chain libraries were generated apart by chain-specific third strand synthesis. Each cDNA molecule was barcoded, and a single primer pair amplified each chain. The library had 12-nucleotide molecular identifiers formed by two random hexamers joined together. TCRdb reanalysed the 5' RACE reads using MiXCR and keeps one entry per CDR3 protein. The sample shows 9,500 to 13,000 distinct CDR3 sequences, roughly 5.2% of them seen only once. The CDR3 totals 15 residues. The germline V gene has CDR1 MGHDK and CDR2 SYGVNS. Trimming stripped 1 base from V and 5 bases from J, with 14 bases between. All unsorted peripheral T cells were captured because whole blood was used without fractionation. In this sample, this clonotype turned up many times.

This receptor was obtained from an adult with HIV infection. This material consisted of blood, taken before antiretroviral therapy. The gene calls are TRBV25-1 and TRBJ1-1; maybe TRBD1 (6 bases). The CDR3 protein is CASSEWTLGGTEAFF. In DNA form, the CDR3 reads TGTGCCAGCAGTGAATGGACGCTAGGGGGTACTGAAGCTTTCTTT. The full variable domain, its missing parts supplied by reference TRBV25-1 and TRBJ1-1, is EADIYQTPRYLVIGTGKKITLECSQTMGHDKMYWYQQDPGMELHLIHYSYGVNSTEKGDLSSESTVSRIRTEHFPLTLESARPSHTSQYLCASSEWTLGGTEAFFGQGTRLTVV.